Listed below are T cell receptor beta chains from one sample, sequenced in a study of cytomegalovirus exposure and HLA in healthy donors. Clones were sequenced by immunoSEQ multiplex PCR, and TCRdb holds only the in-frame ones, with some missing. Counted here are about 130,000 clones, around four fifths occurring once; the ten biggest clones make up just under 30%. The sample was PBMCs. These receptors came from a man aged 30-40 years in good health and CMV-seropositive. Each CDR3 is given with its conserved first and last residue.

j_call	v_call	cdr3_aa
TRBJ2-2	TRBV7-2	CASSLFSGSGELFF
TRBJ1-2	TRBV7-8	CASSPRQGASYGYTF
TRBJ2-2	TRBV2	CASRDYVIGELFF
TRBJ1-2	TRBV6-4	CASSFDRLSGYTF
TRBJ2-1	TRBV27	CASSLMEGEQFF
TRBJ1-1	TRBV6-5	CASSRHRNTEAFF
TRBJ2-7	TRBV25-1	CASSQLGTSGTYEQYF
TRBJ2-1	TRBV29-1	CSVPHSGTYNEQFF
TRBJ1-2	TRBV5-5	CASSLEATLWNYGYTF
TRBJ1-5	TRBV15	CATSRASPGQPQHF
TRBJ2-5	TRBV9	CASSAGQRGYQETQYF
TRBJ2-7	TRBV6-6	CASGFRYEQYF
TRBJ1-2	TRBV9	CASSPLGGAYGYTF
TRBJ2-7	TRBV7-6	CASSSVDRGLGEQYF
TRBJ2-2	TRBV5-4	CASSPGQAGELFF
TRBJ2-7	TRBV10-1	CASSEPGQGFHEQYF
TRBJ2-7	TRBV10-3	CAIRQGSFYEQYF
TRBJ2-5	TRBV5-1	CASSWEGETQYF
TRBJ1-1	TRBV2	CASSPGEGTEAFF
TRBJ1-3	TRBV25-1	CASSRTDGNTIYF
TRBJ2-5	TRBV28	CASSLGLAGDETQYF
TRBJ2-2	TRBV29-1	CSVELQVTGELFF
TRBJ1-1	TRBV10-2	CASSYGTGMNTEAFF
TRBJ2-1	TRBV9	CASSPLAASYNEQFF
TRBJ1-1	TRBV6-1	CASTLSRVMNTEAFF
TRBJ2-7	TRBV19	CASSSRDSTMREQYF
TRBJ2-4	TRBV27	CASSLGEENIQYF